This T cell receptor beta chain came from a study of T cell responses to AZD1222 COVID-19 vaccine. Study-wide results and limits: Most donors were white British and more were female, and clonal diversity was possibly underestimated. Spike-specific TCR repertoires showed rising breadth and depth after two AZD1222 doses.

V lost 1 base, J lost 2 bases, and 10 bases lay in between. The CDR3 has 14 residues. Germline CDR1 and CDR2: SGDLS and YYNGEE. Libraries were prepared by immunoSEQ multiplex PCR; TCRdb keeps only in-frame clonotypes and omits some of them. The sample yields about 120,000 clones, around 89% seen once. In the case of this clone: What it binds is unknown.

The chain combines TRBV9 with TRBJ2-7; D unclear. This TCR was recovered from an adult in good health. Sequenced material: peripheral blood, taken on day 0 of AZD1222 vaccination. The CDR3 loop reads CASSVMNQPYEQYF. The CDR3 bases are TGTGCCAGCAGCGTAATGAATCAACCCTACGAGCAGTACTTC. Based on the CDR3 plus reference TRBV9 and TRBJ2-7, the full variable domain is DSGVTQTPKHLITATGQRVTLRCSPRSGDLSVYWYQQSLDQGLQFLIQYYNGEERAKGNILERFSAQQFPDLHSELNLSSLELGDSALYFCASSVMNQPYEQYFGPGTRLTVT.